This T cell receptor (beta chain) came from a study of tumor and adjacent non-tumor tissue in lung cancer. TCRbeta libraries were built with three rounds of nested PCR, modified from ARM-PCR. MiXCR, applied by TCRdb to the multiplex PCR reads, yields one record per CDR3 protein. The sample carries fewer than 75,000 distinct CDR3 sequences, more than 65% recorded once. This clonotype was counted ten times or more. Its target is not known. The CDR3 contains 13 residues. V lost 4 bases to trimming and J lost 4 bases, with 10 bases between them. This sample's RNA came from whole unsorted tissue. This non-tumor lung sample came from over 3 cm beyond the tumor edge. Study outcomes and limitations: Tumor TCR diversity, when higher, was linked to shorter survival.

The chain links TRBV12-3 or TRBV12-4 to TRBJ1-1; D is perhaps TRBD1 (6 bases). The TCR originated in a man in his sixties with non-small cell lung cancer. Material: distant non-tumor lung tissue. The CDR3 nucleotides are TGTGCCAGCAGTTCCAGGGGTATCACTGAAGCTTTCTTT. As protein: CASSSRGITEAFF.